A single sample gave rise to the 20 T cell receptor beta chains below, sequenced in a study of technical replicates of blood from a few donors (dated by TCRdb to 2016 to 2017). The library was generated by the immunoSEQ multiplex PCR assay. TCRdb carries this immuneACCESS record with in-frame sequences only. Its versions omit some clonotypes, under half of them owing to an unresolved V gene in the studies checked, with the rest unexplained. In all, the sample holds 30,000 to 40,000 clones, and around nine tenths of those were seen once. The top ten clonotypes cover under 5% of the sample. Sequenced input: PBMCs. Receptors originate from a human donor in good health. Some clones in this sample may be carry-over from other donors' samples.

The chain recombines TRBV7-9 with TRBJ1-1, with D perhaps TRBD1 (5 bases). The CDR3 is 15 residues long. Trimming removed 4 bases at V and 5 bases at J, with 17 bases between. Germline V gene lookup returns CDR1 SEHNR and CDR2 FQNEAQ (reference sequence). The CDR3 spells CASSYIVGRGTEAFF. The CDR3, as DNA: TGTGCCAGCAGCTACATTGTCGGGCGGGGGACTGAAGCTTTCTTT.

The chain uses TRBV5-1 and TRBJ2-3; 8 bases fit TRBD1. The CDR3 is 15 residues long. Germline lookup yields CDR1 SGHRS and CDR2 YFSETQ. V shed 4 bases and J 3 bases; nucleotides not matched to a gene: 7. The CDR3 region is CASSGQGLSTDTQYF. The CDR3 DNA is TGCGCCAGCAGCGGACAGGGTTTGAGTACAGATACGCAGTATTTT.

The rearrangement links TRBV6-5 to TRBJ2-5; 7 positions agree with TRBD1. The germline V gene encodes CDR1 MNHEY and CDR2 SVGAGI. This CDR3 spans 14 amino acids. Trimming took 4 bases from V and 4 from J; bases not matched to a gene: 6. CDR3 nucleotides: TGTGCCAGCAGTTCCACGACAGGGCCAGAGACCCAGTACTTC. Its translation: CASSSTTGPETQYF.

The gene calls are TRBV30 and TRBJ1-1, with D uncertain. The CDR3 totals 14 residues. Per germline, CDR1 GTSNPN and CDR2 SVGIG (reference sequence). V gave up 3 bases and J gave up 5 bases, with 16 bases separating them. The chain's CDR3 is CAWSPGSFVTEAFF. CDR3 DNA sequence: TGTGCCTGGAGCCCGGGTTCCTTTGTGACTGAAGCTTTCTTT.

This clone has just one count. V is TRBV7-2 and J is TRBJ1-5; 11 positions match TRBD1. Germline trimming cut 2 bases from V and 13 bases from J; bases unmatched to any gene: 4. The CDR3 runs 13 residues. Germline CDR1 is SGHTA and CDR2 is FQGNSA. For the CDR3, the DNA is TGTGCCAGCAGCTTAAGGGGGACAGGGGGGCAGCATTTT. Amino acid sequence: CASSLRGTGGQHF.

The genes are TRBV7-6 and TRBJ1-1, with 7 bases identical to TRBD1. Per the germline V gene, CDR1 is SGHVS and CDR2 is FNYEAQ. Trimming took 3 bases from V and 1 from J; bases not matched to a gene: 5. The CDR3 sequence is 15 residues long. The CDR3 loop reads CASSLTGNANTEAFF. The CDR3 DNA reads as TGTGCCAGCAGCTTGACAGGGAATGCGAACACTGAAGCTTTCTTT.

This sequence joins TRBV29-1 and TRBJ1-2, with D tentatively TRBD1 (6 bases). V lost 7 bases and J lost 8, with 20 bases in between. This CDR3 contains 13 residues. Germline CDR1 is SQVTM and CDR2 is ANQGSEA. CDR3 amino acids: CSAGPRGAEGYTF. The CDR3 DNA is TGCAGCGCAGGGCCGCGGGGGGCGGAGGGCTACACCTTC.

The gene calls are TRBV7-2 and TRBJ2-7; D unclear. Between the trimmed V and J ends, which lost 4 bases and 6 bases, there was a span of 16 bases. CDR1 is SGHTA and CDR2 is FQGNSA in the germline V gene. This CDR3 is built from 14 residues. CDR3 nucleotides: TGTGCCAGCAGCTCCAACAGTCCCGCATCCGAGCAGTACTTC. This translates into CASSSNSPASEQYF.

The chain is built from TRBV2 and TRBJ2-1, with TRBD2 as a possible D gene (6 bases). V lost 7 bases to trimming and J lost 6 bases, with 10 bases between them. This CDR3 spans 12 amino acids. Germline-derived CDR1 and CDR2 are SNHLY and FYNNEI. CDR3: CASTREVNEQFF. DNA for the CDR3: TGTGCCAGCACCAGGGAGGTCAATGAGCAGTTCTTC.

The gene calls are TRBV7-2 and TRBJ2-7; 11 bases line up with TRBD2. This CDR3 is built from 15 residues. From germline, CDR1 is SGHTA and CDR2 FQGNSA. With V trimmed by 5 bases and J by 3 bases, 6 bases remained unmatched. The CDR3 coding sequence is TGTGCCAGCAGCATGACTAGCGGGGACCTCTACGAGCAGTACTTC. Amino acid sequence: CASSMTSGDLYEQYF.

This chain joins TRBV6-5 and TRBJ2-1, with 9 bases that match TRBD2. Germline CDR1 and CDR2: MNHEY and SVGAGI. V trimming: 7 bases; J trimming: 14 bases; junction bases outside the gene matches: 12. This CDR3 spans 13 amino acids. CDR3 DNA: TGTGCCAGCACCTCCGGAAGCGGGAGGCAGGAGTTCTTC. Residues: CASTSGSGRQEFF.

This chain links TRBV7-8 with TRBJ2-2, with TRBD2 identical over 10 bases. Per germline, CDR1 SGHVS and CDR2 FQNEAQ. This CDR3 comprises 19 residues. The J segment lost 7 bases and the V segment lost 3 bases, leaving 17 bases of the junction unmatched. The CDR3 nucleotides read TGTGCCAGCAGCTTGGAAATCAGGAACCAGCGGGGGGGAATCGGGGAGCTGTTTTTT. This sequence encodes CASSLEIRNQRGGIGELFF.

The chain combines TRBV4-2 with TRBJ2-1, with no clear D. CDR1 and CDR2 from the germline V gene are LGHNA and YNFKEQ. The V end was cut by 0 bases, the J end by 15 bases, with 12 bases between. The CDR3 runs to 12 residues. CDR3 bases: TGTGCCAGCAGCCAAGACTCAAGCCCCCTGTTCTTC. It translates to CASSQDSSPLFF.

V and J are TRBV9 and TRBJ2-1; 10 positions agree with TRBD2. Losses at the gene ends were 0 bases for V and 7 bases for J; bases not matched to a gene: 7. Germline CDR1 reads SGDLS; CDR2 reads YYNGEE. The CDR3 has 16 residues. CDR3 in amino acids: CASSVGGTSAKNEQFF. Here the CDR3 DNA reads TGTGCCAGCAGCGTAGGGGGGACTAGCGCTAAAAATGAGCAGTTCTTC.

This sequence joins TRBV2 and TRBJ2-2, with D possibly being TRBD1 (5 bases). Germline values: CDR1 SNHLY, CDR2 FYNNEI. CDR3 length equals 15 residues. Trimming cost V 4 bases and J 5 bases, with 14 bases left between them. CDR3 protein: CASSVIKGKTGELFF. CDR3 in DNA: TGTGCCAGCAGTGTAATTAAGGGGAAAACCGGGGAGCTGTTTTTT.

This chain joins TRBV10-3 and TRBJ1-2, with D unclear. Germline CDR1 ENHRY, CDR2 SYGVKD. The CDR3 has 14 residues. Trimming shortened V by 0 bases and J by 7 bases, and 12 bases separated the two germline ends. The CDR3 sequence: CAISESSAAGGYTF. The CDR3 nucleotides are TGTGCCATCAGTGAGTCGTCGGCCGCGGGTGGCTACACCTTC.

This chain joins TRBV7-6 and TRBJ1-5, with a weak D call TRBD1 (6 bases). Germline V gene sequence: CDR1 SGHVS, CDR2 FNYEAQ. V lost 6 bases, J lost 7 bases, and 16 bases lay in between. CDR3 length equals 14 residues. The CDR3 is CASRYRAPPQPQHF. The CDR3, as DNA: TGTGCCAGCAGATACAGGGCTCCCCCGCAGCCCCAGCATTTT. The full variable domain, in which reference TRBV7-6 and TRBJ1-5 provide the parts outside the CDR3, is GAGVSQSPRYKVTKRGQDVALRCDPISGHVSLYWYRQALGQGPEFLTYFNYEAQQDKSGLPNDRFSAERPEGSISTLTIQRTEQRDSAMYRCASRYRAPPQPQHFGDGTRLSIL.

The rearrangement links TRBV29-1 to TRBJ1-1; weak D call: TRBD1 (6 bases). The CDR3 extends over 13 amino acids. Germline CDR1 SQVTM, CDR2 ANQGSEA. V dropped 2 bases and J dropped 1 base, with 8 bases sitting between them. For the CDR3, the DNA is TGCAGCGTTGAATCGGGACAGAACACTGAAGCTTTCTTT. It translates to CSVESGQNTEAFF.

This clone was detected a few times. CDR3 region: CASRSLSGYGYTF. The DNA of the CDR3 is TGCGCCAGCAGATCCCTCTCGGGCTATGGCTACACCTTC. V gene TRBV5-1 combines with J gene TRBJ1-2; D uncertain. The V end lost 5 bases, the J end lost 4 bases, and 12 bases lay between the germline ends. This CDR3 region has 13 residues. Germline CDR1 reads SGHRS; CDR2 reads YFSETQ.

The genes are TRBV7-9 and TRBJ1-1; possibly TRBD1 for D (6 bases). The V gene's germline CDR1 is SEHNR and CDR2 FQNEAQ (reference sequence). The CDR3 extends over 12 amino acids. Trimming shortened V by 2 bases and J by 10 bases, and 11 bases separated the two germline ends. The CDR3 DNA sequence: TGTGCCAGCAGCTTATCGGTAGGGGGAGCTTTCTTT. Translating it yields CASSLSVGGAFF.